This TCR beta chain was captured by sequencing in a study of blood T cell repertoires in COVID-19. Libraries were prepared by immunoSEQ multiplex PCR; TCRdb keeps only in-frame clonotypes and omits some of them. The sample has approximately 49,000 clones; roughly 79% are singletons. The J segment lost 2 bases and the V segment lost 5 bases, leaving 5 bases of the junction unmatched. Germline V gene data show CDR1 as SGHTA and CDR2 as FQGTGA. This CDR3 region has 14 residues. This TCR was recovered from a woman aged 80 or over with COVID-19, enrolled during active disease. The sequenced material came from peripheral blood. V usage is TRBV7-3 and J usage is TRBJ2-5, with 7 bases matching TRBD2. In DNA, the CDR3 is TGTGCCAGCAGCCTTAGCGGGCCGCAAGAGACCCAGTACTTC. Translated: CASSLSGPQETQYF.